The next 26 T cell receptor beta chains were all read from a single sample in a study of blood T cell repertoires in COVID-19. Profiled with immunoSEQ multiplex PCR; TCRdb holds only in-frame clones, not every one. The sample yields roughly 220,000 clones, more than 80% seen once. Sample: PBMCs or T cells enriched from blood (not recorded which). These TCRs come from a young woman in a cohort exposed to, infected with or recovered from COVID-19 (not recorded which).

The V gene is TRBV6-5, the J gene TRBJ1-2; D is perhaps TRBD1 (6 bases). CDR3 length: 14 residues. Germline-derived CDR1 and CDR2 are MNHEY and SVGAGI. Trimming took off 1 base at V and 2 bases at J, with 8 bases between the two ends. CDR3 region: CASSYLDRNYGYTF. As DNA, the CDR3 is TGTGCCAGCAGTTACTTGGACAGAAACTATGGCTACACCTTC.

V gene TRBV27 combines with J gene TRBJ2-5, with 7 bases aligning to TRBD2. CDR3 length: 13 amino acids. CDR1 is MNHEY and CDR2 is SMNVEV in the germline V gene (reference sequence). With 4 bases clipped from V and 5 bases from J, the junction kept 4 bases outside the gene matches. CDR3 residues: CASSWVGGETQYF. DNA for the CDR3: TGTGCCAGCAGTTGGGTGGGAGGGGAGACCCAGTACTTC.

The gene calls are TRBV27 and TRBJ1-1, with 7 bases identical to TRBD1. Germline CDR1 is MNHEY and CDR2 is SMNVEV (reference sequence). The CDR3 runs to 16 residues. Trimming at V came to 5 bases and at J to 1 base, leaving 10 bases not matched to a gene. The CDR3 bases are TGTGCCAGCAGTAGCCCATGGACAGGTCGGAACACTGAAGCTTTCTTT. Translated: CASSSPWTGRNTEAFF.

The CDR3 region has the DNA TGTGCCAGTAGTATAGGGGCGGGATCCTACTATGGCTACACCTTC. Translating it yields CASSIGAGSYYGYTF. V gene TRBV19 combines with J gene TRBJ1-2; D ambiguous. This CDR3 has 15 residues. Deletions cut 1 base from V and 3 bases from J, with 12 bases between. Germline values: CDR1 LNHDA, CDR2 SQIVND (reference sequence).

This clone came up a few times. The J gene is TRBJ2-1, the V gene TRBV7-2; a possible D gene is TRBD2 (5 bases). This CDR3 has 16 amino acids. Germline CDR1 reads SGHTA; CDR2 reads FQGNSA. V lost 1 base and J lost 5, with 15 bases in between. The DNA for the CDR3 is TGTGCCAGCAGCTTAGATTACCGCGGAGGTGACAATGAGCAGTTCTTC. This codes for CASSLDYRGGDNEQFF.

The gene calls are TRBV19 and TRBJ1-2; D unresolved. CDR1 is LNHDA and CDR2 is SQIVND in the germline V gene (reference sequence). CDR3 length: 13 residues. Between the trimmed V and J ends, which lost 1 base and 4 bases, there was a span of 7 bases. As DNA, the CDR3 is TGTGCCAGTAGTATAGGTAACAGCTATGGCTACACCTTC. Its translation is CASSIGNSYGYTF.

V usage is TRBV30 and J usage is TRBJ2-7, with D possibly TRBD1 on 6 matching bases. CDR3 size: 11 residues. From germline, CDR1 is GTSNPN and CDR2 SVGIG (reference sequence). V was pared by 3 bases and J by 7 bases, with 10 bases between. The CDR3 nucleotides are TGTGCCTGGAGGGCAGGGGTGGAGCAGTACTTC. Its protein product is CAWRAGVEQYF.

For the CDR3, the DNA is TGTGCCAGCAGCCCACCCGGGACAGGGGATTCACCCCTCCACTTT. Translating gives CASSPPGTGDSPLHF. The chain recombines TRBV2 with TRBJ1-6; 10 nucleotides line up with TRBD1. Looked up from germline, CDR1 is SNHLY and CDR2 is FYNNEI. The CDR3 is 15 amino acids. The junction had 7 bases not matched to a gene; V was cut back by 6 bases and J by 8 bases.

The CDR3 bases are TGTGCCAGCAGCTTAGACGGGAGGGGGGAGACCAAAAACATTCAGTACTTC. As protein: CASSLDGRGETKNIQYF. This chain links TRBV11-3 with TRBJ2-4, with 8 bases lining up with TRBD2. V lost 0 bases and J lost 2; bases outside the gene matches: 6. The CDR3 has 17 amino acids. The germline V gene encodes CDR1 SGHNT and CDR2 YENEEA.

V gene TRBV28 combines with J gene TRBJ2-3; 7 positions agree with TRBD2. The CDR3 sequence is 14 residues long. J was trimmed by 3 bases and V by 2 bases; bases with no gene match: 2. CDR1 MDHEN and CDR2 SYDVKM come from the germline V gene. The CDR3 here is CASSLAGETDTQYF. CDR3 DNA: TGTGCCAGCAGTTTAGCGGGGGAGACAGATACGCAGTATTTT.

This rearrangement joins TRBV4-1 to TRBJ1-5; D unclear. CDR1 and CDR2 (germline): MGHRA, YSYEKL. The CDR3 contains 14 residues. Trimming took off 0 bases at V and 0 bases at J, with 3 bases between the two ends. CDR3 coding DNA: TGCGCCAGCAGCCAAGACAGTAGCAATCAGCCCCAGCATTTT. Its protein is CASSQDSSNQPQHF.

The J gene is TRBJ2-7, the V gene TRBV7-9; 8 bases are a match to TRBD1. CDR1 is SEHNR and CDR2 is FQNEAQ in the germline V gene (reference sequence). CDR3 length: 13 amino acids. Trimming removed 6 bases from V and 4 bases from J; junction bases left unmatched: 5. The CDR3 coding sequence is TGTGCCAGCAGACCGACAGGGGCGTACGAGCAGTACTTC. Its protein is CASRPTGAYEQYF.

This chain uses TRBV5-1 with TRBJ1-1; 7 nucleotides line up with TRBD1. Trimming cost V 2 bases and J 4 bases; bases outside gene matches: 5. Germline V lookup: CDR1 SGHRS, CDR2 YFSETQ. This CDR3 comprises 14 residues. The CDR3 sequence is CASSFQGESTEAFF. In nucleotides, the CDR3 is TGCGCCAGCAGCTTTCAGGGGGAAAGCACTGAAGCTTTCTTT. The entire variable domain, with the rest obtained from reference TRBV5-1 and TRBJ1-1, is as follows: KAGVTQTPRYLIKTRGQQVTLSCSPISGHRSVSWYQQTPGQGLQFLFEYFSETQRNKGNFPGRFSGRQFSNSRSEMNVSTLELGDSALYLCASSFQGESTEAFFGQGTRLTVV.

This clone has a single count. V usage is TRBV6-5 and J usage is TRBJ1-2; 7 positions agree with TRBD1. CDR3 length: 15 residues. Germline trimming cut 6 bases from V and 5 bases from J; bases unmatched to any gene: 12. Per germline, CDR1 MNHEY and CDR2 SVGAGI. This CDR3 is CASSYDRVGGYGYTF. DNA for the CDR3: TGTGCCAGCAGCTACGACAGGGTAGGCGGGTATGGCTACACCTTC.

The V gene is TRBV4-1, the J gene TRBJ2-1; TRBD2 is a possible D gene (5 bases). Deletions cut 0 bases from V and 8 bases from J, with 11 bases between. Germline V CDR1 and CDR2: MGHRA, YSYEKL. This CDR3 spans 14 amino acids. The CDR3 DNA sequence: TGCGCCAGCAGCCAAGAACTAGGCTTCGATGAGCAGTTCTTC. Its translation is CASSQELGFDEQFF.

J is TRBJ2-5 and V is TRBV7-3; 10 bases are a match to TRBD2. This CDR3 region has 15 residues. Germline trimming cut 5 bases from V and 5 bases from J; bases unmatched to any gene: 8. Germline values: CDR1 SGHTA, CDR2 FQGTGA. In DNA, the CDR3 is TGTGCCAGCAGCCCTAGCGGGAGCACCAGTGAGACCCAGTACTTC. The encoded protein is CASSPSGSTSETQYF.

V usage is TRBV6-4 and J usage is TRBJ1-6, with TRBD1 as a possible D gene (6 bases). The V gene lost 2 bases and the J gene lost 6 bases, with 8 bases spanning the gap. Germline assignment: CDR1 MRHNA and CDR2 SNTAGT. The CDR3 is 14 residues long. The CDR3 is CASSDRDTNSPLHF. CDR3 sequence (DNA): TGTGCCAGCAGTGACCGGGACACTAATTCACCCCTCCACTTT.

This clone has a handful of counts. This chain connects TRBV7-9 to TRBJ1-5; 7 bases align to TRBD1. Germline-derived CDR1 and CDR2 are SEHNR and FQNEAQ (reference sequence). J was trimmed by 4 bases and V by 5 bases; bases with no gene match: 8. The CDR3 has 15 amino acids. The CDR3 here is CASSPTGTANQPQHF. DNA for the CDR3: TGTGCCAGCAGCCCAACGGGGACAGCTAATCAGCCCCAGCATTTT.

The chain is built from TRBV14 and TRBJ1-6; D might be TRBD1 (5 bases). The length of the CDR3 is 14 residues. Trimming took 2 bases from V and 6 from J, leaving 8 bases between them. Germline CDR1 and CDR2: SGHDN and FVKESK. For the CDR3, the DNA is TGTGCCAGCAGCCAATTACAGGCTAATTCACCCCTCCACTTT. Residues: CASSQLQANSPLHF.

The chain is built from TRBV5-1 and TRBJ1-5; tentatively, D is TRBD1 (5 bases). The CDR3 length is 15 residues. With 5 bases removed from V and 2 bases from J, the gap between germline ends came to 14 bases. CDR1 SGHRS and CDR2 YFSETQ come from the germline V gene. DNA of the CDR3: TGCGCCAGCAGGGCGGAGGGGTCGGGCAATCAGCCCCAGCATTTT. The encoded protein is CASRAEGSGNQPQHF.

The CDR3 nucleotides are TGTGCCAGTAGCGTACTAGCGGGGGGCTCCTACGAGCAGTACTTC. Translated, it gives CASSVLAGGSYEQYF. The chain employs TRBV19 and TRBJ2-7; 12 bases map to TRBD2. The CDR3 totals 15 residues. V trimming: 6 bases; J trimming: 0 bases; junction bases outside the gene matches: 3. Germline CDR1 is LNHDA and CDR2 is SQIVND (reference sequence).

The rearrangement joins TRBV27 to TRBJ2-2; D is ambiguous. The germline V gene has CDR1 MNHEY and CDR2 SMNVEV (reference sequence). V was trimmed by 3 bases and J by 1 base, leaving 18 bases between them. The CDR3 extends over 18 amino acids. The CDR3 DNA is TGTGCCAGCAGTTTCGTCTTAGAGCCTCGACTGAACACCGGGGAGCTGTTTTTT. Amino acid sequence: CASSFVLEPRLNTGELFF.

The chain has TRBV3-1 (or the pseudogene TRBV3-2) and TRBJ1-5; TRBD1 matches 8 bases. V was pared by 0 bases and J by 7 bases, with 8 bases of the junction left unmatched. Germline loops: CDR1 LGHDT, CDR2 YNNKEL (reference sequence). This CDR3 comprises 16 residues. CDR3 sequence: CASSQEFRGLGQPQHF. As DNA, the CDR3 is TGTGCCAGCAGCCAAGAATTCAGGGGGCTTGGGCAGCCCCAGCATTTT.

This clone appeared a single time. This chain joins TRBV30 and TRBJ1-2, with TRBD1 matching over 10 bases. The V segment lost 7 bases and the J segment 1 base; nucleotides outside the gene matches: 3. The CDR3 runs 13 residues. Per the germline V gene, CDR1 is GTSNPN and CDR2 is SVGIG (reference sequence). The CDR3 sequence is CASWTGGNYGYTF. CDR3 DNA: TGTGCCTCCTGGACAGGGGGTAACTATGGCTACACCTTC.

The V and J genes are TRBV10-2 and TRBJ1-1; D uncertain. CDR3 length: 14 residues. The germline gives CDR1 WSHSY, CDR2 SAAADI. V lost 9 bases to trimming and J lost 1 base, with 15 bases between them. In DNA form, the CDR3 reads TGCGCCAGTAAAATCCACTCCCCGAACACTGAAGCTTTCTTT. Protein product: CASKIHSPNTEAFF.

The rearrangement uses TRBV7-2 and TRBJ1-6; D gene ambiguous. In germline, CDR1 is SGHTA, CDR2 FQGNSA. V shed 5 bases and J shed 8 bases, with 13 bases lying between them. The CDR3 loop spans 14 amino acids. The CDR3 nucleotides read TGTGCCAGCAGCAAACGGAGTGAGGATTCACCCCTCCACTTT. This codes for CASSKRSEDSPLHF.